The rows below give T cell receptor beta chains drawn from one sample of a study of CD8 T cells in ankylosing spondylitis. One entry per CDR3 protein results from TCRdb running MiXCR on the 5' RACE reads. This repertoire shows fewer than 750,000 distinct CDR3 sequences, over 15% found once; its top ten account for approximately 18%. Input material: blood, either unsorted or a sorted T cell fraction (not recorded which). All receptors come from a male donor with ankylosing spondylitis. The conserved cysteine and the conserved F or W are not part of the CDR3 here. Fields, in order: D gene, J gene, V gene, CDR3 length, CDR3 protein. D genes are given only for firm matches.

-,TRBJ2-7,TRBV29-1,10,SVEDIGYEQY
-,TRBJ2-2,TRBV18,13,ASSQDSGNTGELF
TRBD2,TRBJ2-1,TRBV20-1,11,SARRGSVNEQF
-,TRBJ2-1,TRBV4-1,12,ASSQAVGNNEQF
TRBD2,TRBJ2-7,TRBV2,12,ARTTSGGSYEQY
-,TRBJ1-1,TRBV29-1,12,SVDLPSGHTEAF
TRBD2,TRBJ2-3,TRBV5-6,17,ASSRRASGGFYGTDTQY
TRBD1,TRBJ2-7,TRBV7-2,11,ASSSTGWYEQY
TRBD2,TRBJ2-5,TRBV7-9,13,ASSLSSGREETQY
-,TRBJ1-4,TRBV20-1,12,SARGTQLIGKLF
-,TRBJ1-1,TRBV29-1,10,SVEAWGTEAF
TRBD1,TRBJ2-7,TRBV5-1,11,ASSGTGEYEQY
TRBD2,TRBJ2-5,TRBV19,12,ASGGLAEGKTQY
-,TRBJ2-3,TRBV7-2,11,ASSWGTTDTQY
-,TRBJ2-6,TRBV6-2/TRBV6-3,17,ASSYSTAPASSGANVLT
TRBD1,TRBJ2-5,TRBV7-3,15,ASSLGPPNRGEGTQY
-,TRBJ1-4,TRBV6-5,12,ASSYSTVNEKLF
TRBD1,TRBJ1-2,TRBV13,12,ASSRDRGRVGYT
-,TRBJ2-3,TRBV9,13,ASSPLYLSTDTQY
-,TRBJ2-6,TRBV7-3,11,ASTQSGANVLT
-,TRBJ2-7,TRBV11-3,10,ASSSKALEQY
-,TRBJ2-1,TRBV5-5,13,ASSLGGARYNEQF
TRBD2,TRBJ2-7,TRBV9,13,ASSTAGGPSYEQY
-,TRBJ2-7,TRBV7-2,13,ASSLATGASYEQY
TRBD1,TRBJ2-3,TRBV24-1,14,ATNSGQGGSPDTQY
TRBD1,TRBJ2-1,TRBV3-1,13,ASSQGGQGAGEQF
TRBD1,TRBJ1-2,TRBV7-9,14,ASSLVGQGANYGYT
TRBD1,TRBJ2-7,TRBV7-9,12,ASSRDRLSYEQY
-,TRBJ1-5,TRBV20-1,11,SARALDRQPQH
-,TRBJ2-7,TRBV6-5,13,ASTFSSGYSYEQY
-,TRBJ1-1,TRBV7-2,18,ASSLRRSGTGYTWGTEAF
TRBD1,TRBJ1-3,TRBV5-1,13,ASRPDRGPGNTIY
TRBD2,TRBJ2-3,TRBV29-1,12,SVAASGPTDTQY
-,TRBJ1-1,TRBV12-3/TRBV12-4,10,ASSLEIVGAF
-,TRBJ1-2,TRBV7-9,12,ASSPSTGIGGYT
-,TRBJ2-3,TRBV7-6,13,ASSPRKQGTDTQY
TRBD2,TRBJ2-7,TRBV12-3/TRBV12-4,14,ASSLRASGTNYEQY
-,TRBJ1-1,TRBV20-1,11,SATLGTNTEAF
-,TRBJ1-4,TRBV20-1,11,SATSGDREKLF
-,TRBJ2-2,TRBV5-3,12,ARSLGLVTGELF
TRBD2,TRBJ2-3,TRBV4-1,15,ASRDRGGPYSTDTQY
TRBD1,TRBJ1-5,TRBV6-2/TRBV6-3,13,ASSPGGMGNQPQH
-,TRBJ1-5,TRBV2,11,ASAQGGNQPQH
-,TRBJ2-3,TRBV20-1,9,SAPTPDTQY